This T cell receptor beta chain was identified in a study of CD8+CD57+ T cells in acquired aplastic anemia. Study details: On average, sorted CD4+ and CD8+ cells gave roughly 3 ug of DNA.

Germline CDR1 is KGHDR and CDR2 is SFDVKD. V was shortened by 2 bases and J by 2 bases, with 12 bases between the two germline ends. CDR3 size: 16 residues. Broader study findings: In CD8+ cells, Simpson's diversity showed no significant difference between patients and controls.

The study profiled TCR beta VDJ and CDR3 using genomic DNA as template. TCRdb passed the reads through MiXCR, listing each CDR3 protein once. Among 80,000 to 100,000 distinct CDR3 sequences listed, 55% to 75% were seen once. Selection for sequencing was limited to patients who had shown CD8+CD57+ cell expansion by flow cytometry. This clonotype has just a few counts. Its cognate antigen is unknown. The receptor was derived from a human donor with aplastic anemia. The chain links TRBV24-1 to TRBJ2-1; a weak D match, TRBD1 (6 bases). Sequencing was done on a sample of sorted CD4+, CD8+, or CD8+CD57+ T cells (not recorded which) from PBMCs. Here the CDR3 reads CATSDSTGKTYNEQFF. The CDR3 coding sequence is TGTGCCACCAGTGATTCGACAGGAAAGACCTACAATGAGCAGTTCTTC.